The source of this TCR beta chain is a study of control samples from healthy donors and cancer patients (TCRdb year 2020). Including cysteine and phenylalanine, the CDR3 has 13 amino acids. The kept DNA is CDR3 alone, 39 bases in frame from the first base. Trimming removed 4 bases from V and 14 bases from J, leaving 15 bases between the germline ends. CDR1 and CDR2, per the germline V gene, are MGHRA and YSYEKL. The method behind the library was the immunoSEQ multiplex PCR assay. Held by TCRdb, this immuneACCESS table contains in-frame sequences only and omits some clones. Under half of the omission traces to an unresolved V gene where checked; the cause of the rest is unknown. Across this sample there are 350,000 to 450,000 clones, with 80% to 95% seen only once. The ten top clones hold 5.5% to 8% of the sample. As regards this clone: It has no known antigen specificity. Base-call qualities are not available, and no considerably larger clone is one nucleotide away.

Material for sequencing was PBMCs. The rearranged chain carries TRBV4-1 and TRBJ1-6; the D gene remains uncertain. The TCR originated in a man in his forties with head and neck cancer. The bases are TGCGCCAGCAGCCTTTCCAGCGGTCAAACCCTCCACTTT. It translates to CASSLSSGQTLHF.